This T cell receptor (beta chain) was profiled in a study of cytomegalovirus exposure and HLA in healthy donors. CDR3 length: 13 amino acids. Trimming removed 3 bases from V and 10 bases from J; junction bases left unmatched: 2. The V gene's germline CDR1 is SGHRS and CDR2 YFSETQ. Measured with immunoSEQ multiplex PCR; TCRdb has only the in-frame clones, and not every one. The table lists approximately 160,000 clones, 91% of them singletons. V is TRBV5-1 and J is TRBJ1-6, with TRBD1 matching over 9 bases. The clonotype was recovered from a woman aged 18 to 35 in good health and CMV-seropositive. The sequenced sample was PBMCs. CDR3 sequence (DNA): TGCGCCAGCAGCTATGACAGGGGGTCACCCCTCCACTTT. Protein: CASSYDRGSPLHF.